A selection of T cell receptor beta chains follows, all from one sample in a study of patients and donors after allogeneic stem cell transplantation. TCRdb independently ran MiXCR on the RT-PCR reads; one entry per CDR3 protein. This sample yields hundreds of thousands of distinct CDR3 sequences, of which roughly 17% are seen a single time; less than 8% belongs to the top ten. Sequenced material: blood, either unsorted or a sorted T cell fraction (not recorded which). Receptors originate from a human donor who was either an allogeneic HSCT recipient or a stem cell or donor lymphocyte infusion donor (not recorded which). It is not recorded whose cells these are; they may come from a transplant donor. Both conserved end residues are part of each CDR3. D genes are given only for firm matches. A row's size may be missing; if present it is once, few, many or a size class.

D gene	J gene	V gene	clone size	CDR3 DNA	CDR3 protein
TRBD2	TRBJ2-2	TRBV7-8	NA	TGTGCCAGCAGCTTCGGACTAGCGGGAGCCGGGGAGCTGTTTTTT	CASSFGLAGAGELFF
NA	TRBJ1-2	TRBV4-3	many	TGCGCCAGCAGCCAAGAACGAGGGAACTATGGCTACACCTTC	CASSQERGNYGYTF
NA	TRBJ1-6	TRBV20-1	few	TGCAGTGCTAGAAGGACAGTTAATTCACCCCTCCACTTT	CSARRTVNSPLHF
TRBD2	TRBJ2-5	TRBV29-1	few	TGCAGCGTACGCGGGGGGGCCCCAGAGACCCAGTACTTC	CSVRGGAPETQYF
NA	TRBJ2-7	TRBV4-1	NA	TGCGCCAGCCGCCAAGTACAGGGTTACGAGCAGTACTTC	CASRQVQGYEQYF
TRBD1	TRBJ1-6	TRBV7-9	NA	TGTGCCAGCACCAATTCGGGACAGGGAAACTCACCCCTCCACTTT	CASTNSGQGNSPLHF
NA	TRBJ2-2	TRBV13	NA	TGTGCCAGCCTCCTCCGGGGGGGGGAGCTGTTTTTT	CASLLRGGELFF
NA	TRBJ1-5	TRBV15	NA	TGTGCCACCAGCAGAGATCAGGGTAGTCAGCCCCAGCATTTT	CATSRDQGSQPQHF
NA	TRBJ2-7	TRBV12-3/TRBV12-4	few	TGTGCCAGCAGTTTAATGGTGGGGGGCTCCTACGAGCAGTACTTC	CASSLMVGGSYEQYF
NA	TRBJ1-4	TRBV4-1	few	TGCGCCAGCAGCCAAGCCCTCGTGGGGGGAAAACTGTTTTTT	CASSQALVGGKLFF
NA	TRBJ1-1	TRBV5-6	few	TGTGCCAGCAGCCCAAGAAGTGGGGGCTACTACACTGAAGCTTTCTTT	CASSPRSGGYYTEAFF
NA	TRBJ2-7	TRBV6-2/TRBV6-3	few	TGTGCCAGCAGTCCCCCCCGGTACGAGCAGTACTTC	CASSPPRYEQYF
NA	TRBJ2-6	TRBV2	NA	TGTGCCAGCAGTGAATTAGGGGTTGGGGCCAACGTCCTGACTTTC	CASSELGVGANVLTF
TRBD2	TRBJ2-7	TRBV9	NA	TGTGCCAGCAGCGTTACAGGGACTAGCGGGAACCACGAGCAGTACTTC	CASSVTGTSGNHEQYF
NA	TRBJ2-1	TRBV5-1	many	TGCGCCAGCAGCTTGGCCTTGGAGGGGGCCTACAATGAGCAGTTCTTC	CASSLALEGAYNEQFF
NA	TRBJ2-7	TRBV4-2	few	TGTGCCAGCAGCCAAGGGACTCAGGCAGGGGACTACGAGCAGTACTTC	CASSQGTQAGDYEQYF
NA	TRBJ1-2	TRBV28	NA	TGTGCCAGCAGCCCGAACGAGGGGCTATTGGGAGGCTACACCTTC	CASSPNEGLLGGYTF
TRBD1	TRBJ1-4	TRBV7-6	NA	TGTGCCAGCAGCTTAGGTGCCGGGACAGCCCATGAAAAACTGTTTTTT	CASSLGAGTAHEKLFF
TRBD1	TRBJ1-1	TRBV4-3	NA	TGCGCCAGCAGCCAAGATTCAGGGGGCAGGACTGAAGCTTTCTTT	CASSQDSGGRTEAFF
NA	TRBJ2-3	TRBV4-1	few	TGCGCCAGCAGCCAAGGCGAGCGTTACTTAACAGATACGCAGTATTTT	CASSQGERYLTDTQYF
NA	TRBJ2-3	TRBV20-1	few	TGCAGTGCTAGAGAAGGACCCAAAGAGCGTCCCACAGATACGCAGTATTTT	CSAREGPKERPTDTQYF
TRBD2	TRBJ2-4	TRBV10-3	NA	TGTGCCATCAGTGAGTGGGCTAGCGGGGGTAAAAACATTCAGTACTTC	CAISEWASGGKNIQYF
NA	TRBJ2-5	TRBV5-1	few	TGCGCCAGCAGCTTGGGACGGACGCAAGAGACCCAGTACTTC	CASSLGRTQETQYF
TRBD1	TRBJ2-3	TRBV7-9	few	TGTGCCAGCACCGGTACAGGGGGCGGAACAGATACGCAGTATTTT	CASTGTGGGTDTQYF
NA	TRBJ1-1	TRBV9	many	TGTGCCAGCAGCGTAGCTGGGAACACTGAAGCTTTCTTT	CASSVAGNTEAFF
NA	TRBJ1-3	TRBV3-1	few	TGTGCCAGCAGCCAAGCGGCAGGAGGTCTCGGAAACACCATATATTTT	CASSQAAGGLGNTIYF
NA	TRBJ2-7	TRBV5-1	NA	TGCGCCAGCAGCTTGGATAGGGTGAGAGACTACGAGCAGTACTTC	CASSLDRVRDYEQYF